This T cell receptor beta chain was captured in a study of blood T cell repertoires in COVID-19 (TCRdb year 2020). For context, the study as a whole: Samples covering the acute and convalescent phases of COVID-19 were provided by collaborators in the United States, Italy and Spain. The repertoires were released in a freely available public database meant as a resource for research on the immune response to SARS-CoV-2. The samples were drawn from the first 160 participants of the ongoing ImmuneRACE study and from roughly 1,300 subjects provided by 6 global collaborators. The material from the prospective study consisted of cDNA or gDNA derived from T cells, B-cell-depleted T cells, or PBMCs. The sample metadata nearly always contained a de-identified subject ID, COVID-19 status, age in years and sex. Subjects who had been exposed to COVID-19, were actively infected with it, or had recovered from it provided the deeply sampled blood TCRbeta repertoires that made up the dataset. Where available, HLA class I and class II types were obtained from metadata supplied by the sample provider rather than from assay-based typing. The paper as a whole reports these results and caveats: How much clinical and demographic metadata was included differed by source and by participant, and the metadata was provided uncurated.

With regard to this clone: Its antigen is currently not known. Base qualities are not provided; no much larger clone lies one nucleotide away.

The immunoSEQ Assay, a bias-controlled multiplex PCR, was used to amplify TCRbeta CDR3 regions from genomic DNA. In the source study's methods: Within the assay, amplification of reference gene primers was used to estimate how many nucleated cells each sample contained. Sequence reads were collapsed and filtered to measure the absolute abundance of every unique TCRbeta CDR3 rearrangement. For each sample, productive Simpson clonality was calculated as the square root of Simpson's diversity index across productive rearrangements. In its TCRdb copy, this immuneACCESS table keeps in-frame sequences only and misses some clones. Where compared with another copy, unresolved V genes explain less than half of these, and the others have no known cause. V, J and clone size are those of that table, while D and trimming were read from the DNA. For this sample the table gives more than 200,000 clones, of which 70% to 90% were detected only once. The top ten clonotypes cover 2.7% of the sample.

In Seattle, one collaborating source enrolled patients while the infection was active and tracked those patients longitudinally over the course of disease. The collaborating institutions used their own protocols to collect whole blood in K2EDTA tubes. For TCRbeta analysis, collaborator samples were shipped as frozen whole blood, as isolated PBMCs, or as DNA extracted from either sample type. The CDR3 has 15 amino acids, counting the end cysteine and phenylalanine. The entry retains the CDR3 DNA only, 45 bases that are in frame from base 1. After removal of 0 bases from V and 5 bases from J, the junction retains 5 bases not matched to a gene. As encoded in the germline V gene, CDR1 is LGHNA while CDR2 is YSLEER.

This clonotype originated in a man aged 30-40 years with COVID-19, enrolled during active disease. Input material: peripheral blood. The chain joins TRBV4-3 to TRBJ1-1, and TRBD1 aligns with 8 junction nucleotides. The bases read TGCGCCAGCAGCCAAGATACAGGGGGGAGGACTGAAGCTTTCTTT. Translation gives CASSQDTGGRTEAFF.